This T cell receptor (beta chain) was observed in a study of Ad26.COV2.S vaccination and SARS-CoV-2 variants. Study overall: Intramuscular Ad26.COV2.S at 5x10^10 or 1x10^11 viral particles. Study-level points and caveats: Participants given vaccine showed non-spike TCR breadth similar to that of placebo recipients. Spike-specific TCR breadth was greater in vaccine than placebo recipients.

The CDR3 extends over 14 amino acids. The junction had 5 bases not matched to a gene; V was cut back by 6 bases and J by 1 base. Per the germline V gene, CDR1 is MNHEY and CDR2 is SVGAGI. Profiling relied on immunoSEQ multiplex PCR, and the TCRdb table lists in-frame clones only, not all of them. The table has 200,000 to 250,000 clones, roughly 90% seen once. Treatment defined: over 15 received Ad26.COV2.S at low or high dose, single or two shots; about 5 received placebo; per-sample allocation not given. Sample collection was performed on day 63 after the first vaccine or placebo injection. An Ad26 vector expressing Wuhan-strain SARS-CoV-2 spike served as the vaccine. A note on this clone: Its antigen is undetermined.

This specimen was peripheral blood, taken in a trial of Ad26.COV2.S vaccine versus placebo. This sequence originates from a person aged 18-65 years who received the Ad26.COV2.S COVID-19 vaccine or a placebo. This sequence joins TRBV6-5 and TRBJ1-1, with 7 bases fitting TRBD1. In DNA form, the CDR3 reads TGTGCCAGCAGGGCCGGGACAGCGAACACTGAAGCTTTCTTT. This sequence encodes CASRAGTANTEAFF.